The 26 T cell receptor beta chains reported below all come from one sample, sequenced in a study of CD8 T cells in ankylosing spondylitis. One entry per CDR3 protein results from TCRdb running MiXCR on the 5' RACE reads. The sample holds about 230,000 distinct CDR3 sequences, approximately 7.6% seen once. The sample was blood, either unsorted or a sorted T cell fraction (not recorded which). The receptors derive from a female donor with ankylosing spondylitis or in good health (not recorded which).

This clonotype was observed many times. This sequence joins TRBV7-3 and TRBJ2-3; D gene ambiguous. Germline CDR1 SGHTA, CDR2 FQGTGA. The CDR3 consists of 13 residues. Trimming took off 4 bases at V and 3 bases at J, with 8 bases between the two ends. The CDR3 DNA is TGTGCCAGCAGCTCAGAGATAACAGATACGCAGTATTTT. Amino acid sequence: CASSSEITDTQYF.

The chain is built from TRBV7-9 and TRBJ2-5; 9 positions agree with TRBD1. The V gene end was trimmed by 1 base and the J gene end by 2 bases; junction bases not matched to a gene: 8. The germline V gene encodes CDR1 SEHNR and CDR2 FQNEAQ (reference sequence). The CDR3 is made up of 17 amino acids. CDR3 DNA sequence: TGTGCCAGCAGCTTAGTGGCCCTCGGGACAGGGCAAGAGACCCAGTACTTC. Translating it yields CASSLVALGTGQETQYF.

The table lists this clonotype with many counts. This chain links TRBV5-1 with TRBJ2-5; TRBD2 matches at 11 bases. CDR1 is SGHRS and CDR2 is YFSETQ in the germline V gene. J was trimmed by 4 bases and V by 1 base; bases with no gene match: 3. CDR3 length: 15 amino acids. CDR3 region: CASSLTSGSGETQYF. Here the CDR3 DNA reads TGCGCCAGCAGCTTGACTAGCGGGAGTGGAGAGACCCAGTACTTC.

Ten or more counts support this clonotype. This chain joins TRBV7-2 and TRBJ2-7, with 9 nucleotides matching TRBD2. From germline, CDR1 is SGHTA and CDR2 FQGNSA. V shed 1 base, J shed 3 bases, and the junction held 7 bases outside the gene matches. There are 16 residues in the CDR3. The CDR3 spells CASSLEGSSGVYEQYF. CDR3 coding DNA: TGTGCCAGCAGCTTAGAGGGGTCTAGCGGGGTCTACGAGCAGTACTTC.

This clonotype has at least ten counts. The V and J genes are TRBV4-3 and TRBJ2-2, with D uncertain. The CDR3 extends over 16 amino acids. V shed 1 base and J shed 2 bases, with 11 bases lying between them. Per the germline V gene, CDR1 is LGHNA and CDR2 is YSLEER. CDR3 amino acids: CASSQGVISNTGELFF. The CDR3 nucleotides are TGCGCCAGCAGCCAAGGGGTGATTTCCAACACCGGGGAGCTGTTTTTT.

This clonotype was seen ten or more times. The CDR3 nucleotides are TGCAGCGTTCGCAAGGGACAGGGGTACGAGCAGTACTTC. Encoded protein: CSVRKGQGYEQYF. The rearrangement uses TRBV29-1 and TRBJ2-7, with 10 bases matching TRBD1. Germline V gene data show CDR1 as SQVTM and CDR2 as ANQGSEA. This CDR3 contains 13 residues. The junction had 5 bases not matched to a gene; V was cut back by 5 bases and J by 4 bases.

This clonotype was counted ten times or more. This rearrangement joins TRBV7-8 to TRBJ2-7, with D possibly matching TRBD1 (6 bases). The CDR3 contains 14 residues. The V gene lost 4 bases and the J gene lost 2 bases, with 12 bases spanning the gap. Germline V gene data show CDR1 as SGHVS and CDR2 as FQNEAQ. As DNA, the CDR3 is TGTGCCAGCAGCTCCCGGGCAGGGGCCTACGAGCAGTACTTC. Its translation is CASSSRAGAYEQYF.

This clonotype has a handful of counts. The chain employs TRBV6-5 and TRBJ1-2; TRBD1 might be the D (5 bases). There are 17 residues in the CDR3. Trimming stripped 0 bases from V and 6 bases from J, with 20 bases between. Looked up from germline, CDR1 is MNHEY and CDR2 is SVGAGI. The CDR3, as DNA: TGTGCCAGCAGTTACTCGACAGCTCCGGCTATCGGTCATGGCTACACCTTC. Residues: CASSYSTAPAIGHGYTF.

This clonotype was found many times. The chain uses TRBV5-1 and TRBJ2-1, with D unresolved. This CDR3 comprises 13 residues. The V end was cut by 0 bases, the J end by 6 bases, with 7 bases between. Germline loops: CDR1 SGHRS, CDR2 YFSETQ. The CDR3 region is CASSLASVNEQFF. CDR3 nucleotide sequence: TGCGCCAGCAGCTTGGCCTCGGTCAATGAGCAGTTCTTC. Full variable domain (missing parts from reference TRBV5-1 and TRBJ2-1): KAGVTQTPRYLIKTRGQQVTLSCSPISGHRSVSWYQQTPGQGLQFLFEYFSETQRNKGNFPGRFSGRQFSNSRSEMNVSTLELGDSALYLCASSLASVNEQFFGPGTRLTVL.

Ten or more counts support this clonotype. The J gene is TRBJ2-2, the V gene TRBV27; TRBD1 matches at 7 bases. Germline V gives CDR1 MNHEY, CDR2 SMNVEV (reference sequence). V lost 5 bases to trimming and J lost 4 bases; unmatched junction nucleotides: 7. The CDR3 contains 15 residues. CDR3 sequence reads: CASSLTGVGTGELFF. CDR3 in DNA: TGTGCCAGCAGTCTCACAGGGGTGGGCACCGGGGAGCTGTTTTTT.

The rearrangement joins TRBV7-2 to TRBJ2-5; possible D gene TRBD2, 6 bases. From germline, CDR1 is SGHTA and CDR2 FQGNSA. CDR3 size: 17 residues. V gave up 2 bases and J gave up 0 bases, with 16 bases separating them. The CDR3 here is CASSLRAGTNHQETQYF. The CDR3 DNA follows: TGTGCCAGCAGCTTAAGGGCGGGAACCAACCACCAAGAGACCCAGTACTTC.

The chain uses TRBV4-2 and TRBJ2-1; D call uncertain. V lost 4 bases and J 8 bases, leaving 12 bases between the germline ends. Per the germline V gene, CDR1 is LGHNA and CDR2 is YNFKEQ. The CDR3 is 13 residues long. The CDR3 spells CASSLRTLHEQFF. In DNA, the CDR3 is TGTGCCAGCAGCCTACGGACCCTCCATGAGCAGTTCTTC.

This clonotype was observed at least ten times. V and J are TRBV20-1 and TRBJ2-7; 10 bases are shared with TRBD1. The CDR3 length is 15 residues. The V segment lost 5 bases and the J segment 2 bases; nucleotides outside the gene matches: 9. Looked up from germline, CDR1 is DFQATT and CDR2 is SNEGSKA (reference sequence). CDR3 residues: CSAGGGTGAAYEQYF. CDR3 DNA: TGCAGTGCTGGGGGTGGGACAGGGGCCGCCTACGAGCAGTACTTC.

This clonotype was detected many times. V is TRBV7-8 and J is TRBJ1-5; D is possibly TRBD1 (6 bases). Germline V gene lookup returns CDR1 SGHVS and CDR2 FQNEAQ. The V gene lost 3 bases and the J gene lost 8 bases, with 11 bases spanning the gap. This CDR3 spans 13 amino acids. Here the CDR3 reads CASSFGGGKPQHF. CDR3 DNA: TGTGCCAGCAGCTTCGGGGGCGGGAAGCCCCAGCATTTT.

This clonotype was detected ten times or more. This chain connects TRBV27 to TRBJ2-1; D might be TRBD2 (5 bases). The germline CDR1 and CDR2 sequences are MNHEY and SMNVEV (reference sequence). The CDR3 totals 14 residues. Trimming took 7 bases from V and 4 from J, leaving 14 bases between them. CDR3 coding DNA: TGTGCCAGCAAGGGAGAACAGCTTTACAATGAGCAGTTCTTC. The encoded protein is CASKGEQLYNEQFF.

This clonotype was observed at least ten times. At one end, the junction sequence differs from germline, possibly due to a read error. The chain joins TRBV10-3 to TRBJ1-3; tentative D call: TRBD1 (5 bases). The CDR3 consists of 14 residues. The germline CDR1 and CDR2 sequences are ENHRY and SYGVKD. The CDR3 protein is CATNTGEAGNTIYF. The CDR3 coding sequence is TGTGCCACGAATACGGGGGAGGCTGGGAACACCATATATTTT.

In this sample, this clonotype turned up many times. V and J are TRBV20-1 and TRBJ1-1, with D unresolved. This CDR3 is built from 11 residues. CDR1 and CDR2 (germline): DFQATT, SNEGSKA (reference sequence). Trimming shortened V by 4 bases and J by 5 bases, and 8 bases separated the two germline ends. The CDR3 is CSAIQTTEAFF. DNA of the CDR3: TGCAGTGCTATCCAGACGACTGAAGCTTTCTTT.

In this sample, this clonotype turned up many times. The genes are TRBV7-2 and TRBJ2-7; no definite D call. Deletions cut 3 bases from V and 0 bases from J, with 6 bases between. The CDR3 is 13 amino acids. Germline V gene sequence: CDR1 SGHTA, CDR2 FQGNSA. The CDR3 is CASSFESSYEQYF. The CDR3 region has the DNA TGTGCCAGCAGCTTTGAATCCTCCTACGAGCAGTACTTC.

This rearrangement joins TRBV6-6 to TRBJ1-1; D unresolved. Germline CDR1 and CDR2: MNHNY and SVGAGI (reference sequence). CDR3 length equals 13 residues. Trimming stripped 6 bases from V and 0 bases from J, with 8 bases between. CDR3 bases: TGTGCCAGCAGGGACGGCCTGAACACTGAAGCTTTCTTT. This sequence encodes CASRDGLNTEAFF.

This clonotype came up many times. The chain carries TRBV20-1 and TRBJ1-1; D gene ambiguous. The CDR3 runs to 13 residues. Germline V gene sequence: CDR1 DFQATT, CDR2 SNEGSKA (reference sequence). Trimming stripped 5 bases from V and 5 bases from J, with 15 bases between. CDR3 amino acids: CSAGRERRTEAFF. DNA of the CDR3: TGCAGTGCTGGACGGGAGCGTCGGACTGAAGCTTTCTTT.

This clonotype came up a few times. The rearrangement links TRBV30 to TRBJ2-1; 12 nucleotides line up with TRBD2. Germline assignment: CDR1 GTSNPN and CDR2 SVGIG (reference sequence). J was trimmed by 10 bases and V by 5 bases; bases with no gene match: 21. The CDR3 sequence is 18 residues long. CDR3 bases: TGTGCCTGGCGGGAGTATCCAGGACTAGCGGGACTATGGGGAGAGCAGTTCTTC. Encoded protein: CAWREYPGLAGLWGEQFF. The full variable domain, rest sourced from reference TRBV30 and TRBJ2-1, is SQTIHQWPATLVQPVGSPLSLECTVEGTSNPNLYWYRQAAGRGLQLLFYSVGIGQISSEVPQNLSASRPQDRQFILSSKKLLLSDSGFYLCAWREYPGLAGLWGEQFFGPGTRLTVL.

This clonotype was counted at least ten times. The rearrangement uses TRBV12-3 or TRBV12-4 and TRBJ2-7; D gene unclear. Trimming took 9 bases from V and 2 from J, leaving 20 bases between them. CDR3 length: 15 amino acids. The CDR3 nucleotides read TGTGCCAGAAAGCAGCCGGGCCTCTTTCCCTACGAGCAGTACTTC. Translation gives CARKQPGLFPYEQYF.

At least ten counts were recorded for this clonotype. The genes are TRBV5-1 and TRBJ1-2; D possibly corresponds to TRBD1 (6 bases). Germline CDR1 is SGHRS and CDR2 is YFSETQ. The CDR3 loop spans 14 amino acids. V shed 4 bases and J shed 7 bases, with 17 bases lying between them. The CDR3 bases are TGCGCCAGCAGCCGGGACACAAGGGCGGTTGGCTACACCTTC. Its protein product is CASSRDTRAVGYTF.

This clonotype was seen at least ten times. This chain links TRBV29-1 with TRBJ2-1; 7 nucleotides agree with TRBD2. Germline CDR1 is SQVTM and CDR2 is ANQGSEA. This CDR3 is 12 amino acids long. Trimming cost V 5 bases and J 9 bases; bases outside gene matches: 7. CDR3 DNA: TGCAGCGTTACCCCTGCGGGAGCTGAGCAGTTCTTC. This codes for CSVTPAGAEQFF.

Many counts were recorded for this clonotype. V is TRBV7-3 and J is TRBJ1-1; D is uncertain. CDR1 is SGHTA, CDR2 FQGTGA, per germline. This CDR3 has 11 amino acids. With 11 bases removed from V and 7 bases from J, the gap between germline ends came to 14 bases. The CDR3 region is CAEKRGGEAFF. The CDR3 nucleotides are TGTGCCGAGAAGCGGGGAGGTGAAGCTTTCTTT.

This clonotype was observed at least ten times. V and J are TRBV6-5 and TRBJ2-3; D assignment may be TRBD1 or TRBD2 (7 bases each). This CDR3 is 20 amino acids long. CDR1 is MNHEY and CDR2 is SVGAGI in the germline V gene. V was shortened by 2 bases and J by 0 bases, with 24 bases between the two germline ends. CDR3 region: CASSYSSPGGGTASTDTQYF. Written as DNA, the CDR3 is TGTGCCAGCAGTTACAGTAGTCCCGGGGGAGGGACAGCTAGCACAGATACGCAGTATTTT.